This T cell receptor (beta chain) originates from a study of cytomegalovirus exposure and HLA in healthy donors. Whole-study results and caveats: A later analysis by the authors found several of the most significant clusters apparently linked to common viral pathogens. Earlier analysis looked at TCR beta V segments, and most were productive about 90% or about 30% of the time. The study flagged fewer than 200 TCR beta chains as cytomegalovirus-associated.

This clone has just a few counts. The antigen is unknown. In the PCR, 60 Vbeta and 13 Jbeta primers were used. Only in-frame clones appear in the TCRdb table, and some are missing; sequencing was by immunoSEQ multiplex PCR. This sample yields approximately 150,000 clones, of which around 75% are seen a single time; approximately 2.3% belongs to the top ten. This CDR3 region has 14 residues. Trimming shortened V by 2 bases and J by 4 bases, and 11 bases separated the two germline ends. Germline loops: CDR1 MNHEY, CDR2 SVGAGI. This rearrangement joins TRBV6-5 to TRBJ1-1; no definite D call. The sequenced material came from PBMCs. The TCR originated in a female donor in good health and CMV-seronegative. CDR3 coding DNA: TGTGCCAGCAGTTACGAGGGTCGGGGCACTGAAGCTTTCTTT. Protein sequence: CASSYEGRGTEAFF.